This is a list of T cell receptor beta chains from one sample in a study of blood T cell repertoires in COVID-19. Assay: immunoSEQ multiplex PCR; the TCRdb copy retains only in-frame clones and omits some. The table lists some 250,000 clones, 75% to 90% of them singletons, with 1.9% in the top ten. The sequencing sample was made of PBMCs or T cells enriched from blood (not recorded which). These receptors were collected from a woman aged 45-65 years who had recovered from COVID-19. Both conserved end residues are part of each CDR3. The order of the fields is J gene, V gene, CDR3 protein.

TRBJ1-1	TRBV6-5	CASRPPGQVRSEAFF
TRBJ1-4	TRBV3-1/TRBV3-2	CASSQVGREKLFF
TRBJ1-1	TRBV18	CASSPDGQAKAFF
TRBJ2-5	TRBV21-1	CASSKEDRGRETQYF
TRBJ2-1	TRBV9	CASSVGLAEYNEQFF
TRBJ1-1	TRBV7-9	CASSLSRTEAFF
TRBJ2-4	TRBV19	CASKMTRGQNIQYF
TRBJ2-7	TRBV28	CASSFQGQASYEQYF
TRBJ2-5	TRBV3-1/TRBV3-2	CASSQRGSGVETQYF
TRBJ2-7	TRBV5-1	CASSLGTSGRTYEQYF
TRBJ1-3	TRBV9	CASSERGGNTIYF
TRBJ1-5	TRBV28	CASREGAGQPQHF
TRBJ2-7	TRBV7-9	CASSYLAGGYEQYF
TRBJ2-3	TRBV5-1	CASSYRDRATDTQYF
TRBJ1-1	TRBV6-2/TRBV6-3	CASSYSELMNTEAFF
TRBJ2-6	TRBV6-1	CASSVTSGFTGANVLTF